These 21 T cell receptor beta chains came from one sample sequenced in a study of T cells in Graves' hyperthyroidism and ophthalmopathy. Amplification of TCR beta CDR3 regions was performed using RNA transcripts as template. TCR CDR3 regions were first amplified by RT-PCR with HTBI primers. A single record per CDR3 protein comes from TCRdb applying MiXCR to the multiplex PCR reads. The sample holds hundreds of thousands of distinct CDR3 sequences, approximately 42% seen once. Sequenced: peripheral blood or thyroid tissue (not recorded which). These receptor sequences come from an adult man with Graves' disease, either hyperthyroidism or ophthalmopathy (not recorded which).

This clonotype was seen once. The V and J genes are TRBV29-1 and TRBJ1-2; TRBD1 might be the D (6 bases). The germline CDR1 and CDR2 sequences are SQVTM and ANQGSEA. This CDR3 has 12 amino acids. V lost 4 bases to trimming and J lost 2 bases, with 8 bases between them. CDR3 nucleotide sequence: TGCAGCGTTGGACAGGTCAACTATGGCTACACCTTC. It specifies CSVGQVNYGYTF.

The V and J genes are TRBV9 and TRBJ1-5; D is unclear. The V gene lost 1 base and the J gene lost 4 bases, with 24 bases spanning the gap. The CDR3 totals 19 residues. CDR1 and CDR2 (germline): SGDLS, YYNGEE. The CDR3 DNA reads as TGTGCCAGCAGCGTAAGAGGTAGGAGAGACAATGTGGGGAATCAGCCCCAGCATTTT. Its protein product is CASSVRGRRDNVGNQPQHF.

The chain employs TRBV5-1 and TRBJ2-5; a possible D gene is TRBD2 (5 bases). CDR1 and CDR2 (germline): SGHRS, YFSETQ. V dropped 5 bases and J dropped 2 bases, with 10 bases sitting between them. This CDR3 has 13 amino acids. The CDR3 loop reads CASSQPGQETQYF. CDR3 nucleotides: TGCGCCAGCAGTCAACCGGGACAAGAGACCCAGTACTTC.

Details on this clonotype: An end of the junction differs from the germline gene, which may be a read error. V gene TRBV10-3 combines with J gene TRBJ2-5, with a possible D match to TRBD2 (6 bases). CDR3 size: 12 residues. CDR1 and CDR2 from the germline V gene are ENHRY and SYGVKD. Written as DNA, the CDR3 is TGTGCCACCAGTGACGGGAGAGAGACCCAGTACTTC. Its translation is CATSDGRETQYF.

This chain connects TRBV10-3 to TRBJ2-5; 8 nucleotides line up with TRBD2. Germline CDR1 and CDR2: ENHRY and SYGVKD. Trimming cost V 3 bases and J 2 bases; bases outside gene matches: 8. The CDR3 is 16 amino acids. The CDR3 DNA follows: TGTGCCATCAGTGAAACCTCCGGGACTAGACAAGAGACCCAGTACTTC. Amino acid sequence: CAISETSGTRQETQYF.

V usage is TRBV27 and J usage is TRBJ1-6, with D possibly TRBD1 on 6 matching bases. This CDR3 contains 15 residues. Germline values: CDR1 MNHEY, CDR2 SMNVEV (reference sequence). V gave up 7 bases and J gave up 8 bases, with 18 bases separating them. The CDR3: CASNSYGRGDSPLHF. CDR3 in DNA: TGTGCCAGCAATTCTTACGGCAGGGGAGATTCACCCCTCCACTTT.

The chain employs TRBV29-1 and TRBJ1-3; no firm D call. Trimming left V 3 bases short and J 8 bases short, with 20 bases between. CDR1 is SQVTM, CDR2 ANQGSEA, per germline. CDR3 length: 15 residues. Here the CDR3 DNA reads TGCAGCGTTGATTCCGGGGTGGCACGAGAAGACACCATATATTTT. Its protein product is CSVDSGVAREDTIYF.

This clonotype was picked up a small number of times. The chain carries TRBV2 and TRBJ2-2, with 9 bases aligning to TRBD2. The CDR3 spans 15 residues. Germline-derived CDR1 and CDR2 are SNHLY and FYNNEI. J lost 5 bases, V lost 2 bases, and 3 bases had no gene match. CDR3 amino acids: CASSELAGSTGELFF. The DNA of the CDR3 is TGTGCCAGCAGTGAACTAGCGGGGAGTACCGGGGAGCTGTTTTTT.

The rearrangement uses TRBV7-6 and TRBJ2-7, with D perhaps assigned TRBD1 or TRBD2 (6 bases each). This CDR3 has 15 amino acids. Trimming cost V 1 base and J 1 base, with 11 bases left between them. Germline CDR1 and CDR2: SGHVS and FNYEAQ. The CDR3 sequence: CASSLEIGGSYEQYF. In nucleotides, the CDR3 is TGTGCCAGCAGCTTAGAGATAGGGGGGTCCTACGAGCAGTACTTC.

The gene calls are TRBV19 and TRBJ2-7; 8 bases are a match to TRBD2. V lost 0 bases and J lost 6; bases outside the gene matches: 1. This CDR3 spans 13 amino acids. Germline CDR1 LNHDA, CDR2 SQIVND (reference sequence). The CDR3 region is CASSIDRGGEQYF. The DNA of the CDR3 is TGTGCCAGTAGTATAGATCGGGGGGGCGAGCAGTACTTC. The full variable domain, in which reference TRBV19 and TRBJ2-7 provide the parts outside the CDR3, is DGGITQSPKYLFRKEGQNVTLSCEQNLNHDAMYWYRQDPGQGLRLIYYSQIVNDFQKGDIAEGYSVSREKKESFPLTVTSAQKNPTAFYLCASSIDRGGEQYFGPGTRLTVT.

This clonotype was detected many times. The chain has TRBV7-9 and TRBJ1-1, with 8 bases that match TRBD1. The CDR3 extends over 14 amino acids. The trim removed 6 bases at V and 2 bases at J, leaving 5 bases unmatched. CDR1 is SEHNR and CDR2 is FQNEAQ in the germline V gene (reference sequence). The CDR3 here is CASSWGTGNTEAFF. DNA for the CDR3: TGTGCCAGCAGTTGGGGGACAGGAAACACTGAAGCTTTCTTT.

This clonotype was found many times. The V and J genes are TRBV29-1 and TRBJ1-6, with unresolved D. The V end was cut by 5 bases, the J end by 9 bases, with 14 bases between. In germline, CDR1 is SQVTM, CDR2 ANQGSEA. The CDR3 covers 13 residues. CDR3 amino acids: CSVKQQSFSPLHF. In DNA form, the CDR3 reads TGCAGCGTTAAGCAACAGAGCTTTTCACCCCTCCACTTT.

In its sample, this clonotype was seen a few times. The V gene is TRBV20-1, the J gene TRBJ2-7; possible D gene TRBD1, 5 bases. Trimming removed 3 bases at V and 5 bases at J, with 11 bases between. The CDR3 is 12 residues long. Germline CDR1 DFQATT, CDR2 SNEGSKA (reference sequence). The DNA for the CDR3 is TGCAGTGCTAGTAATGGGGCCCACGAGCAGTACTTC. It encodes CSASNGAHEQYF.

This clonotype has only a few counts. V gene TRBV20-1 combines with J gene TRBJ2-7, with D maybe TRBD1 (6 bases). V lost 5 bases and J lost 2, with 22 bases in between. Germline CDR1 and CDR2: DFQATT and SNEGSKA (reference sequence). The CDR3 loop spans 16 amino acids. The CDR3 region is CSAQGTGFAATYEQYF. The CDR3 bases are TGCAGTGCTCAGGGGACGGGCTTCGCGGCGACCTACGAGCAGTACTTC.

This clonotype was seen only a few times. V gene TRBV7-8 combines with J gene TRBJ1-5; 7 bases map to TRBD1. The CDR3 consists of 16 residues. Germline V gene lookup returns CDR1 SGHVS and CDR2 FQNEAQ. The V segment lost 2 bases and the J segment 6 bases; nucleotides outside the gene matches: 10. The CDR3 nucleotides read TGTGCCAGCAGCTTAAAAGTTGAGGGGGCACGTCAGCCCCAGCATTTT. Protein product: CASSLKVEGARQPQHF.

The chain has TRBV19 and TRBJ1-2, with TRBD1 matching 9 bases. The CDR3 contains 15 residues. From germline, CDR1 is LNHDA and CDR2 SQIVND (reference sequence). With 3 bases clipped from V and 8 bases from J, the junction kept 10 bases outside the gene matches. CDR3 protein: CASSMIGQGTRGYTF. The CDR3 nucleotides read TGTGCCAGTAGTATGATTGGACAGGGGACTAGGGGCTACACCTTC.

The chain joins TRBV6-5 to TRBJ2-7; TRBD2 aligns across 9 bases. This CDR3 has 16 residues. From germline, CDR1 is MNHEY and CDR2 SVGAGI. V was pared by 4 bases and J by 0 bases, with 7 bases of the junction left unmatched. CDR3 bases: TGTGCCAGCAGTTTGGCCACGGGACTAGCCTCCTACGAGCAGTACTTC. Its protein is CASSLATGLASYEQYF.

The table lists this clonotype with a few counts. The chain employs TRBV20-1 and TRBJ1-5, with 10 nucleotides matching TRBD1. Germline assignment: CDR1 DFQATT and CDR2 SNEGSKA (reference sequence). Germline trimming cut 3 bases from V and 6 bases from J; bases unmatched to any gene: 8. The CDR3 extends over 15 amino acids. DNA for the CDR3: TGCAGTGCTAGGGGCGGGACAGGGGAATCTCAGCCCCAGCATTTT. This codes for CSARGGTGESQPQHF.

This chain uses TRBV6-6 with TRBJ2-7, with 8 bases fitting TRBD2. This CDR3 spans 17 amino acids. Germline CDR1 MNHNY, CDR2 SVGAGI (reference sequence). V lost 5 bases to trimming and J lost 1 base; unmatched junction nucleotides: 13. CDR3 in DNA: TGTGCCAGCAGTGAAGACGTTGGGCTAGCGGGTTCCTACGAGCAGTACTTC. Translated, it gives CASSEDVGLAGSYEQYF.

This clonotype has a handful of counts. The chain uses TRBV7-2 and TRBJ1-2, with no clear D. V was trimmed by 7 bases and J by 2 bases, leaving 14 bases between them. Germline lookup yields CDR1 SGHTA and CDR2 FQGNSA. CDR3 size: 14 residues. CDR3 protein: CASTRSPPNYGYTF. CDR3 sequence (DNA): TGTGCCAGCACCCGCTCGCCTCCCAACTATGGCTACACCTTC.

This clonotype was seen more than once but under ten times. The rearrangement joins TRBV10-3 to TRBJ1-4, with TRBD1 identical over 10 bases. The CDR3 is made up of 15 amino acids. Germline lookup yields CDR1 ENHRY and CDR2 SYGVKD. Trimming took 6 bases from V and 5 from J; bases not matched to a gene: 6. The CDR3 DNA follows: TGTGCCATCAGCCCCGACAGGGGGCCGAATGAAAAACTGTTTTTT. This translates into CAISPDRGPNEKLFF.